What follows is one TCR beta chain and its context. Antigen unknown. The record originates from a study of radiotherapy plus CTLA-4 blockade in lung cancer. Regarding the study as a whole: Alongside interferon-beta, early blood T cell clone dynamics were reportedly the best predictor of response. In blood, tumor-derived TCR clones expanded after radiotherapy plus ipilimumab.

TCRdb's table, derived via immunoSEQ multiplex PCR, lists solely in-frame clones and lacks some. The data show around 30,000 clones, around 75% seen once. Participants had chemo-refractory metastatic non-small-cell lung cancer and were treated with focal radiation plus ipilimumab CTLA-4 blockade. Per germline, CDR1 MDHEN and CDR2 SYDVKM. The V and J ends lost 7 bases and 7 bases respectively, with 11 bases between them. This CDR3 spans 13 amino acids. The TCR sequence derives from a human donor with non-small cell lung cancer that progressed on radiotherapy plus ipilimumab. The chain recombines TRBV28 with TRBJ1-6; possibly TRBD1 for D (6 bases). Sequenced material: peripheral blood, taken from a patient treated with radiotherapy plus ipilimumab. CDR3 amino acids: CASMDSLNSPLHF. As DNA, the CDR3 is TGTGCCAGCATGGACAGCTTAAATTCACCCCTCCACTTT.